Listed here are 2 T cell receptor beta chains from one sample, sequenced in a study of T cells in localized non-small cell lung cancer. Profiling relied on immunoSEQ multiplex PCR, and the TCRdb table lists in-frame clones only, not all of them. The sample carries roughly 38,000 clones, around 86% recorded once. This specimen was peripheral blood mononuclear cells, taken before any cancer treatment. The receptors shown here come from a male donor at least 60 years old with stage II lung adenocarcinoma.

The chain joins TRBV7-8 to TRBJ2-5; no reliable D call. The end of the DNA aligns better with TRBJ2-7, so the J call may be wrong. Per germline, CDR1 SGHVS and CDR2 FQNEAQ. CDR3 length equals 11 residues. CDR3 nucleotides: TGTGCCAGCAGCTTTTCCCACGAGCAGTACTTC. Translation gives CASSFSHEQYF.

V and J are TRBV7-9 and TRBJ1-1, with unresolved D. The germline V gene encodes CDR1 SEHNR and CDR2 FQNEAQ (reference sequence). The CDR3 has 12 residues. V lost 4 bases and J 11 bases, leaving 14 bases between the germline ends. The CDR3, as DNA: TGTGCCAGCAGCTCGACCCCAATTGGGGCTTTCTTT. Its protein is CASSSTPIGAFF. The full variable domain, with the rest looked up from reference TRBV7-9 and TRBJ1-1, is DTGVSQNPRHKITKRGQNVTFRCDPISEHNRLYWYRQTLGQGPEFLTYFQNEAQLEKSRLLSDRFSAERPKGSFSTLEIQRTEQGDSAMYLCASSSTPIGAFFGQGTRLTVV.